This T cell receptor (beta chain) derives from a study of blood T cell repertoires in COVID-19 (TCRdb year 2020). Looking at the study overall: Samples covering the acute and convalescent phases of COVID-19 were provided by collaborators in the United States, Italy and Spain. The prospective study material was composed of cDNA or gDNA derived from T cells, B-cell-depleted T cells, or PBMCs. The dataset comprised deeply sampled blood TCRbeta repertoires from subjects exposed to, actively infected with, or recovered from COVID-19. A freely available public database, intended as a resource for researchers studying the immune response to SARS-CoV-2, is where the repertoires were released. The samples were drawn from the first 160 participants of the ongoing ImmuneRACE study and from 1,254 subjects provided by 6 global collaborators. The sample metadata nearly always contained a de-identified subject ID, COVID-19 status, age in years and sex. Where available, HLA class I and class II types were taken from metadata supplied by the sample provider and were not determined by assay-based typing. What the study reported, not specific to this receptor: The amount of clinical and demographic metadata varied by source and participant and was provided uncurated.

The immunoSEQ Assay, a bias-controlled multiplex PCR, was used to amplify TCRbeta CDR3 regions from genomic DNA. The authors' analysis ran thus. Nucleated cell counts per sample were estimated from amplification of reference gene primers within the assay. Sequence reads were collapsed and filtered to measure the absolute abundance of every unique TCRbeta CDR3 rearrangement. For each sample, productive Simpson clonality was calculated as the square root of Simpson's diversity index across productive rearrangements. The source is immuneACCESS, and TCRdb retained only in-frame sequences with V and J called. Part of the clones is not carried over; for the studies checked, unresolved V genes explain less than half of this, and the remainder is unexplained. Clonal size and the V and J genes are those of that table, whereas D and trimming came from the DNA. Present in this sample are over 70,000 clones, about four fifths of which were seen just once. The ten largest account for roughly 4% of the sample.

V sheds 0 bases and J sheds 7 bases, leaving 16 bases between their ends. The cysteine opens and the phenylalanine closes a CDR3 of 16 amino acids. Only CDR3 DNA is held: 48 bases, read in frame from base 1. Via the germline V gene, CDR1 is SGHTA and CDR2 FQGNSA. A remark on this clone: Its antigen is still unknown. The input lacks base qualities; no much larger clone sits a single base away.

Each collaborating institution followed its own protocols to collect whole blood in K2EDTA tubes. For TCRbeta analysis, collaborators shipped samples in one of three forms: frozen whole blood, isolated PBMCs, or DNA extracted from either of those sample types. Sequenced input: peripheral blood. The chain couples TRBV7-2 to TRBJ1-5, with a tentative D gene TRBD1 over 5 matching bases. This receptor was taken from an older woman with acute or convalescent COVID-19. CDR3 reads: CASSLAFSGRRQPQHF. The DNA sequence is TGTGCCAGCAGCTTAGCGTTTTCAGGGAGGCGGCAGCCCCAGCATTTT.